The following is a TCR beta chain sequence with its context. Germline loops: CDR1 LGHDT, CDR2 YNNKEL (reference sequence). Trimming removed 4 bases at V and 0 bases at J, with 12 bases between. The CDR3 covers 16 residues. This specimen belongs to a study of blood T cell repertoires in COVID-19. About the study: From the United States, Italy and Spain came samples of acute and convalescent COVID-19. Nucleic acid was either cDNA or gDNA, and it came from T cells, B-cell-depleted T cells, or PBMCs.

Per the original data handling: Amplification from reference gene primers served as the basis for estimated nucleated cell counts. The assay was immunoSEQ multiplex PCR, and TCRdb's table has in-frame clones only and misses some. The V and J calls and clone size are taken from that table; D and trimming were inferred from the DNA. The sample has fewer than 300,000 clones, approximately 85% seen once. This chain uses TRBV3-1 (or the pseudogene TRBV3-2) with TRBJ1-4, with unresolved D. Sequenced: peripheral blood. The clonotype was recovered from a man aged 50 to 59 with active or convalescent COVID-19. The CDR3 loop reads CASSLSHPATNEKLFF. DNA for the CDR3: TGTGCCAGCAGCCTTAGCCATCCTGCAACTAATGAAAAACTGTTTTTT.